The present T cell receptor beta chain was sequenced within a study of T cells in localized non-small cell lung cancer. The CDR3 totals 18 residues. Using immunoSEQ multiplex PCR, the repertoire was profiled, and TCRdb retains in-frame clones only, with some absent. Among tens of thousands of clones listed, roughly nine tenths were seen once. This clone appeared once. The clonotype was recovered from a female donor over 55 with stage I lung adenocarcinoma. Sequencing was performed on peripheral blood, taken before any cancer treatment. V and J are TRBV12-2 and TRBJ1-6; the table assigns TRBD1, which was not confirmed against the DNA. TRBV12-2 represents a pseudogene. CDR3 residues: CASRFATAEGTANSPLHF. For the CDR3, the DNA is TGTGCAAGTCGCTTCGCTACCGCCGAGGGGACAGCTAATTCACCCCTCCACTTT.